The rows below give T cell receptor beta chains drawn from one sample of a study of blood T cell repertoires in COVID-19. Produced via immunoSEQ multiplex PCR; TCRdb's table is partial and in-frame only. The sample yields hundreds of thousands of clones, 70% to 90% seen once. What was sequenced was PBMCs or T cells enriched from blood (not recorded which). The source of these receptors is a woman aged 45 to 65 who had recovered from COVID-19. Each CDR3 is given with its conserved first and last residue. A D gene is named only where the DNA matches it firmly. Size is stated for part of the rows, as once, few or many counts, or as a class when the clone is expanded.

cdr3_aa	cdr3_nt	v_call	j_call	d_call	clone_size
CASSQDLGTEETQYF	TGTGCCAGCAGCCAAGATCTAGGGACTGAAGAGACCCAGTACTTC	TRBV3-1/TRBV3-2	TRBJ2-5	NA	NA
CASSLDRALAKNIQYF	TGTGCCAGCAGTTTGGACAGGGCGTTAGCCAAAAACATTCAGTACTTC	TRBV28	TRBJ2-4	TRBD1	NA
CASSPSSAGANYGYTF	TGTGCCAGCTCACCAAGCTCGGCAGGGGCTAACTATGGCTACACCTTC	TRBV18	TRBJ1-2	NA	once
CASSLPGQGRPSDTGELFF	TGTGCCAGCAGCTTGCCGGGACAGGGACGCCCCTCGGACACCGGGGAGCTGTTTTTT	TRBV5-4	TRBJ2-2	TRBD1	many
CASTTPGWTSLGRADTQYF	TGTGCCAGCACCACCCCCGGCTGGACTAGCCTGGGACGGGCAGATACGCAGTATTTT	TRBV7-2	TRBJ2-3	TRBD2	NA
CASSLRQGVGYTF	TGCGCCAGCAGCTTACGGCAGGGGGTTGGCTACACCTTC	TRBV5-1	TRBJ1-2	TRBD1	NA
CASSPGQNTGELFF	TGTGCCAGCAGCCCCGGACAGAACACCGGGGAGCTGTTTTTT	TRBV2	TRBJ2-2	NA	few
CASRTGFQPQHF	TGTGCCAGCAGAACAGGGTTTCAGCCCCAGCATTTT	TRBV28	TRBJ1-5	NA	NA
CASNDMREEGTQYF	TGTGCCAGCAACGACATGCGGGAGGAGGGGACCCAGTACTTC	TRBV5-4	TRBJ2-5	TRBD2	NA
CASSPTIAGMADTQYF	TGTGCCAGCAGCCCTACTATAGCGGGAATGGCAGATACGCAGTATTTT	TRBV7-9	TRBJ2-3	TRBD2	NA
CASSGPSTGELFF	TGTGCCAGCAGCGGGCCGTCCACCGGGGAGCTGTTTTTT	TRBV13	TRBJ2-2	NA	NA
CASSSGQGAFGELFF	TGTGCCAGCTCGTCGGGACAGGGGGCTTTCGGGGAGCTGTTTTTT	TRBV18	TRBJ2-2	TRBD1	NA
CASNSGETYEQYF	TGTGCCAGCAATAGCGGGGAGACCTACGAGCAGTACTTC	TRBV3-1/TRBV3-2	TRBJ2-7	TRBD2	NA
CASSSGTGSSYEQYF	TGTGCCAGCAGCTCCGGGACAGGAAGCTCCTACGAGCAGTACTTC	TRBV28	TRBJ2-7	TRBD1	NA
CASSSSRTGGSSYEQYF	TGTGCCAGCAGTTCCTCACGGACGGGGGGTTCTAGTTACGAGCAGTACTTC	TRBV27	TRBJ2-7	TRBD2	NA
CASSEFGRYEQYF	TGTGCCAGCAGTGAATTTGGCCGATACGAGCAGTACTTC	TRBV6-1	TRBJ2-7	NA	once
CAWTPLTENTEAFF	TGTGCCTGGACACCACTGACAGAGAACACTGAAGCTTTCTTT	TRBV30	TRBJ1-1	NA	NA
CASSSQVTYGYTF	TGTGCCAGCAGTTCACAGGTTACCTATGGCTACACCTTC	TRBV28	TRBJ1-2	NA	NA
CASSPRQGTNTGELFF	TGTGCCAGCTCACCAAGACAGGGGACCAACACCGGGGAGCTGTTTTTT	TRBV18	TRBJ2-2	TRBD1	NA
CASGPGTNSGNTIYF	TGTGCTAGTGGACCCGGGACTAACTCTGGAAACACCATATATTTT	TRBV12-5	TRBJ1-3	NA	NA
CASSSRTANYGYTF	TGTGCCAGCAGCTCTCGGACAGCTAACTATGGCTACACCTTC	TRBV9	TRBJ1-2	NA	NA
CASSPFGLAGGNYEQYF	TGTGCCAGCAGTCCCTTCGGGCTAGCGGGAGGAAACTACGAGCAGTACTTC	TRBV2	TRBJ2-7	TRBD2	NA
CAWERDGYNEQFF	TGTGCCTGGGAGCGGGATGGTTACAATGAGCAGTTCTTC	TRBV30	TRBJ2-1	TRBD2	NA
CASSVSPGLAYEQYF	TGTGCCAGCAGCGTTTCTCCGGGACTAGCGTACGAGCAGTACTTC	TRBV9	TRBJ2-7	TRBD2	NA
CASSLAGAAGELFF	TGTGCCAGCAGCTTAGCGGGAGCAGCCGGGGAGCTGTTTTTT	TRBV27	TRBJ2-2	TRBD2	NA
CASSVRDRGNQPQHF	TGTGCCAGCAGTGTCAGGGATAGAGGCAATCAGCCCCAGCATTTT	TRBV2	TRBJ1-5	NA	once